This entry lists 7 T cell receptor beta chains sequenced from one sample in a study of cytomegalovirus exposure and HLA in healthy donors. PCR employed 60 Vbeta and 13 Jbeta primers. Sequencing was performed with immunoSEQ multiplex PCR; in TCRdb, only in-frame clones are kept and a portion is missing. This table holds 100,000 to 130,000 clones, around four fifths found once. The source material was PBMCs. These receptor sequences come from a man aged 30-40 years in good health and CMV-seronegative.

The chain uses TRBV19 and TRBJ1-4, with 7 bases identical to TRBD1. In germline, CDR1 is LNHDA, CDR2 SQIVND (reference sequence). The CDR3 is 14 amino acids. The J segment lost 8 bases and the V segment lost 0 bases, leaving 3 bases of the junction unmatched. Here the CDR3 reads CASSIEGGWEKLFF. The CDR3 bases are TGTGCCAGTAGTATAGAAGGGGGCTGGGAAAAACTGTTTTTT. Full variable domain (rest looked up from reference TRBV19 and TRBJ1-4): DGGITQSPKYLFRKEGQNVTLSCEQNLNHDAMYWYRQDPGQGLRLIYYSQIVNDFQKGDIAEGYSVSREKKESFPLTVTSAQKNPTAFYLCASSIEGGWEKLFFGSGTQLSVL.

This chain uses TRBV15 with TRBJ1-6; TRBD1 matches 11 bases. The germline V gene encodes CDR1 LNHNV and CDR2 YYDKDF (reference sequence). V lost 0 bases, J lost 14 bases, and 9 bases stayed unmatched. The CDR3 is 16 amino acids. CDR3 amino acids: CATSRDYGTGGLALHF. The CDR3 coding sequence is TGTGCCACCAGCAGAGATTACGGGACAGGGGGTTTGGCCCTCCACTTT.

The chain combines TRBV21-1 with TRBJ2-5; the table's D gene call, TRBD1, was not cross checked with the DNA. TRBV21-1 is described as a pseudogene. The CDR3 is made up of 16 amino acids. Here the CDR3 reads CASSVLPNRASGTQYF. Written as DNA, the CDR3 is TGTGCCAGCAGCGTACTACCTAACAGGGCTTCGGGGACCCAGTACTTC.

This chain connects TRBV5-1 to TRBJ2-1; 10 nucleotides agree with TRBD2. Germline values: CDR1 SGHRS, CDR2 YFSETQ. V lost 4 bases to trimming and J lost 4 bases; unmatched junction nucleotides: 5. This CDR3 region has 15 residues. Here the CDR3 DNA reads TGCGCCAGCAGCGCTACTAGCGGGGCTTACAATGAGCAGTTCTTC. Its translation is CASSATSGAYNEQFF.

The chain joins TRBV18 to TRBJ2-3, with 8 bases that match TRBD2. Unmatched junction bases numbered 5, after V lost 1 base and J lost 5 bases. Germline V gene data show CDR1 as KGHSH and CDR2 as LQKENI. The CDR3 has 15 amino acids. CDR3 bases: TGTGCCAGCTCACCACGGTCCGGGGGGGGAGATACGCAGTATTTT. It translates to CASSPRSGGGDTQYF.

This chain connects TRBV7-3 to TRBJ2-1; D is ambiguous. CDR1 and CDR2 from the germline V gene are SGHTA and FQGTGA. The CDR3 is 16 residues long. V dropped 1 base and J dropped 5 bases, with 15 bases sitting between them. The CDR3 region has the DNA TGTGCCAGCAGCTTAATGGCGGCTGTCTCAAACAATGAGCAGTTCTTC. This sequence encodes CASSLMAAVSNNEQFF.

The chain carries TRBV6-4 and TRBJ2-2, with TRBD2 identical over 7 bases. Germline CDR1 reads MRHNA; CDR2 reads SNTAGT. Trimming at V came to 5 bases and at J to 4 bases, leaving 1 base not matched to a gene. The CDR3 sequence is 13 residues long. CDR3 nucleotide sequence: TGTGCCAGCAGTCGGGAGGCCACCGGGGAGCTGTTTTTT. This sequence encodes CASSREATGELFF.